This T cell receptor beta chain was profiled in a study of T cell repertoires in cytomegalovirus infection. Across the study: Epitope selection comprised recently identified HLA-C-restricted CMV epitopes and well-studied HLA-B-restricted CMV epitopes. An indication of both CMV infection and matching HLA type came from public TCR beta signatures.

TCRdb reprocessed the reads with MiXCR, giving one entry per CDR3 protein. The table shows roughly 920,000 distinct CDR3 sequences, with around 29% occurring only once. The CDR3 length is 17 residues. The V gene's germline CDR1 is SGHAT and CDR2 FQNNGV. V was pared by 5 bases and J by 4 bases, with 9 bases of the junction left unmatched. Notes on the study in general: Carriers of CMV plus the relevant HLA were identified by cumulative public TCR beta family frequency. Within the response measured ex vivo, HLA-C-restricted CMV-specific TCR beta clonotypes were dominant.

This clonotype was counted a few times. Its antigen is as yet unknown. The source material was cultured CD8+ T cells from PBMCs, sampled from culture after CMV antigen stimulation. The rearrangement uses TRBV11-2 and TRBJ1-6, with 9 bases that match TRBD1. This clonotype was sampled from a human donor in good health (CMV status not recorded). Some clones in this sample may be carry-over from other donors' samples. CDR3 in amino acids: CASSPRVGQGYNSPLHF. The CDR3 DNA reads TGTGCCAGCAGCCCACGGGTCGGACAGGGGTATAATTCACCCCTCCACTTT.